This entry concerns a single T cell receptor (beta chain). These data belong to a study of blood T cell repertoires in COVID-19. Authors' analysis steps: Using reference gene primer amplification, nucleated cell counts were estimated. Here immunoSEQ multiplex PCR was the method, and the copy in TCRdb shows in-frame clones only, minus some. That table is the source of V, J and clone size, and D and trimming were worked out from the DNA. The data contain 250,000 to 350,000 clones, 70% to 90% of them seen just once; the ten biggest clones take up approximately 5.4%. This study enrolled people aged 18 to 89 from approximately 25 US geographic areas. Cohort 3 donors were reported recovered after two negative PCRs, clearance, or symptom resolution. The germline V gene encodes CDR1 MNHEY and CDR2 SVGAGI. V lost 0 bases and J 5 bases, leaving 2 bases between the germline ends. The CDR3 length is 13 residues.

Material for sequencing was PBMCs or T cells enriched from blood (not recorded which). The receptor comes from a woman aged 30 to 39 who had recovered from COVID-19. This chain connects TRBV6-5 to TRBJ1-6; D call uncertain. The CDR3 DNA sequence: TGTGCCAGCAGTTACTCTAATAATTCACCCCTCCACTTT. Encoded protein: CASSYSNNSPLHF.